The clone carrying this T cell receptor beta chain was seen only a few times. No antigen is known for it. This sample's TCRbeta library carried unique molecular identifier barcodes. TCRdb reprocessed the PCR reads via MiXCR and lists one record per CDR3 protein. Of 250,000 or so distinct CDR3 sequences listed, 24% are singletons. The sample comes from a study of T-cell reconstitution after alpha-beta-depleted transplantation in children. Overall study findings and caveats: T-cell counts and diversity were attributed mostly to newly produced T cells one year after transplant. High day-60 TCRbeta diversity in some patients came from surviving recipient T cells and thymic progenitors.

Germline V gene data show CDR1 as SGHRS and CDR2 as YFSETQ. V was clipped by 5 bases and J by 1 base, with 15 bases between them. This CDR3 contains 15 residues. Specimen: PBMCs, mostly from graft donor cells, collected 360 days after TCRalphabeta/CD19-depleted stem cell transplant. The TCR comes from a female patient aged 2-15 years who had a stem cell transplant for congenital amegakaryocytic thrombocytopenia, so the T cells may come from the graft donor. The chain employs TRBV5-1 and TRBJ1-2; D is unresolved. CDR3 sequence reads: CASSPDDIFNYGYTF. In DNA form, the CDR3 reads TGCGCCAGCAGTCCGGATGATATTTTTAACTATGGCTACACCTTC. Filled out from reference TRBV5-1 and TRBJ1-2, the complete variable domain reads KAGVTQTPRYLIKTRGQQVTLSCSPISGHRSVSWYQQTPGQGLQFLFEYFSETQRNKGNFPGRFSGRQFSNSRSEMNVSTLELGDSALYLCASSPDDIFNYGYTFGSGTRLTVV.